Each of the 17 T cell receptor beta chains below was sequenced from the same sample in a study of T-cell memory formation after mild COVID-19. Using its own MiXCR run on the 5' RACE reads, TCRdb lists one record per CDR3 protein. The data show around 180,000 distinct CDR3 sequences, approximately 17% seen once. Sequenced input: PBMCs or a T cell subset sorted from them (not recorded which). The source is a man between 18 and 35 years old who had mild COVID-19 (a few samples of this study predate the infection). Cell type and time point are not known.

The sample holds many counts of this clonotype. J is TRBJ1-2 and V is TRBV3-1; D gene unclear. The V gene lost 3 bases and the J gene lost 9 bases, with 11 bases spanning the gap. CDR1 LGHDT and CDR2 YNNKEL come from the germline V gene (reference sequence). The CDR3 sequence is 12 residues long. The CDR3, as DNA: TGTGCCAGCAGCCAGGCCACCCAAAGCTACACCTTC. Amino acid sequence: CASSQATQSYTF.

The V and J genes are TRBV27 and TRBJ1-4; TRBD1 is a possible D gene (6 bases). The CDR3 is made up of 15 amino acids. V was cut by 6 bases and J by 8 bases, with 19 bases left in between. Germline V gene lookup returns CDR1 MNHEY and CDR2 SMNVEV (reference sequence). DNA of the CDR3: TGTGCCAGCAGCCTACCACAGGGAGTGGAGGAAAAACTGTTTTTT. Translation: CASSLPQGVEEKLFF.

Only a few counts were recorded for this clonotype. This chain connects TRBV12-3 or TRBV12-4 to TRBJ1-1, with a weak D call TRBD1 (6 bases). Trimming cost V 6 bases and J 1 base, with 12 bases left between them. The CDR3 sequence is 14 residues long. CDR3 region: CASSPARGNTEAFF. CDR3 in DNA: TGTGCCAGCAGCCCCGCCAGGGGGAACACTGAAGCTTTCTTT.

The chain has TRBV5-1 and TRBJ2-5; tentative D call: TRBD2 (6 bases). V shed 0 bases and J shed 5 bases, with 20 bases lying between them. Germline loops: CDR1 SGHRS, CDR2 YFSETQ. The CDR3 loop spans 17 amino acids. The CDR3 spells CASSLDGPSRRVETQYF. CDR3 coding DNA: TGCGCCAGCAGCTTGGATGGCCCCTCGAGGAGGGTGGAGACCCAGTACTTC.

This clonotype was counted a few times. This sequence joins TRBV12-3 or TRBV12-4 and TRBJ2-1, with 8 bases that match TRBD1. The CDR3 sequence is 13 residues long. J lost 8 bases, V lost 7 bases, and 7 bases had no gene match. The CDR3 sequence is CASTGQGADEQFF. The CDR3 DNA reads as TGTGCCAGCACCGGGCAGGGGGCCGATGAGCAGTTCTTC.

The chain joins TRBV15 to TRBJ1-5, with D maybe TRBD1 (5 bases). The germline V and J ends were trimmed by 5 bases and 0 bases, with 8 bases remaining between them. The CDR3 loop spans 14 amino acids. Germline V gene lookup returns CDR1 LNHNV and CDR2 YYDKDF (reference sequence). This CDR3 reads CATSVGPSNQPQHF. CDR3 coding DNA: TGTGCCACCAGCGTGGGGCCTAGCAATCAGCCCCAGCATTTT.

This clonotype turned up a few times. The V gene is TRBV5-1, the J gene TRBJ2-1; D is unresolved. The germline V and J ends were trimmed by 0 bases and 3 bases, with 7 bases remaining between them. The CDR3 is made up of 14 amino acids. CDR1 SGHRS and CDR2 YFSETQ come from the germline V gene. The CDR3 reads CASSLERSYNEQFF. CDR3 DNA: TGCGCCAGCAGCTTGGAAAGGAGCTACAATGAGCAGTTCTTC.

The genes are TRBV4-1 and TRBJ2-2; 14 positions agree with TRBD2. This CDR3 region has 20 residues. Germline V lookup: CDR1 MGHRA, CDR2 YSYEKL. The trim removed 3 bases at V and 3 bases at J, leaving 12 bases unmatched. CDR3 sequence reads: CASSQRRRGLAGAHTGELFF. CDR3 sequence (DNA): TGCGCCAGCAGCCAGAGGCGACGGGGACTAGCGGGGGCCCACACCGGGGAGCTGTTTTTT.

The chain links TRBV3-1 to TRBJ1-3; possible D gene TRBD1, 5 bases. Between the trimmed V and J ends, which lost 5 bases and 0 bases, there was a span of 11 bases. Germline values: CDR1 LGHDT, CDR2 YNNKEL (reference sequence). This CDR3 has 15 amino acids. CDR3 residues: CASSGPRASGNTIYF. CDR3 sequence (DNA): TGTGCCAGCAGCGGCCCCAGGGCCTCTGGAAACACCATATATTTT.

In this sample, this clonotype turned up a few times. V gene TRBV6-2 or TRBV6-3 combines with J gene TRBJ1-2; 9 bases fit TRBD1. The ends lost 7 bases at V and 3 bases at J; junction bases unmatched: 6. CDR1 is MNHEY, CDR2 SVGEGT, per germline. This CDR3 region has 14 residues. Written as DNA, the CDR3 is TGTGCCAGCAACCCGACAGGGGGGTACTATGGCTACACCTTC. Its protein is CASNPTGGYYGYTF.

The rearrangement joins TRBV5-1 to TRBJ2-3, with 7 bases matching TRBD1. Germline CDR1 SGHRS, CDR2 YFSETQ. The V segment lost 0 bases and the J segment 5 bases; nucleotides outside the gene matches: 3. CDR3 length equals 14 residues. The CDR3: CASSLGQGIDTQYF. CDR3 nucleotides: TGCGCCAGCAGCTTGGGACAGGGCATAGATACGCAGTATTTT.

DNA for the CDR3: TGTGCCAGCAGTGAGACTAGCGGGGGTGAGACCCAGTACTTC. Translating it yields CASSETSGGETQYF. The V call is TRBV6-1, the J call TRBJ2-5, with TRBD2 matching 12 bases. The V and J ends lost 3 bases and 5 bases, in that order; junction bases with no gene match: 1. This CDR3 spans 14 amino acids. Germline CDR1 and CDR2: MNHNS and SASEGT.

The table lists this clonotype with a few counts. This rearrangement joins TRBV12-3 or TRBV12-4 to TRBJ1-6; TRBD1 might be the D (5 bases). This CDR3 has 15 amino acids. Trimming took off 10 bases at V and 7 bases at J, with 20 bases between the two ends. The CDR3 DNA reads as TGTGCCACCCAGAGGCAGGGTTCGTGGAATTCACCCCTCCACTTT. Its translation: CATQRQGSWNSPLHF.

The chain employs TRBV5-6 and TRBJ2-7; 9 positions agree with TRBD1. Germline trimming cut 4 bases from V and 5 bases from J; bases unmatched to any gene: 4. CDR1 is SGHDT, CDR2 YYEEEE, per germline. The CDR3 loop spans 13 amino acids. In nucleotides, the CDR3 is TGTGCCAGCAGCAAGGGACAGGGCCACGAGCAGTACTTC. The encoded protein is CASSKGQGHEQYF.

The chain links TRBV4-1 to TRBJ2-1; D gene uncertain. V lost 4 bases, J lost 5 bases, and 21 bases lay in between. This CDR3 spans 17 amino acids. The germline V gene encodes CDR1 MGHRA and CDR2 YSYEKL. The CDR3 is CASSLGRRRARNNEQFF. CDR3 bases: TGCGCCAGCAGCCTTGGGCGACGGAGAGCCCGGAACAATGAGCAGTTCTTC.

The chain links TRBV4-2 to TRBJ2-5, with D perhaps TRBD2 (6 bases). Trimming left V 9 bases short and J 5 bases short, with 13 bases between. The CDR3 contains 12 residues. Germline values: CDR1 LGHNA, CDR2 YNFKEQ. The CDR3 spells CASGGLGETQYF. The CDR3 DNA is TGTGCCAGTGGGGGACTCGGGGAGACCCAGTACTTC.

The V gene is TRBV6-2 or TRBV6-3, the J gene TRBJ1-6; D gene uncertain. Germline loops: CDR1 MNHEY, CDR2 SVGEGT. The CDR3 loop spans 16 amino acids. The germline V and J ends were trimmed by 2 bases and 7 bases, with 15 bases remaining between them. The CDR3 loop reads CASSYHERTENSPLHF. The CDR3 region has the DNA TGTGCCAGCAGTTACCACGAACGGACTGAGAATTCACCCCTCCACTTT.